This T cell receptor beta chain was found in a study of radiotherapy plus CTLA-4 blockade in lung cancer (dated by TCRdb to 2017 to 2018). Context from the whole study: Objective responses occurred in roughly a sixth of enrolled patients, and around 29% achieved disease control. Study-level results and caveats: Early dynamic changes in blood T cell clones, together with increased serum interferon-beta after radiation, were reported as the strongest predictors of response. After treatment with radiotherapy and ipilimumab, TCR clones that originated in tumors expanded in peripheral blood.

This clone appeared once. Its antigen specificity is not known. The record has no base qualities; no much larger clone is one base away. Library construction relied on the immunoSEQ multiplex PCR assay. Entries here come from immuneACCESS through TCRdb and include only in-frame sequences with V and J called. Some clones fail to appear in such tables; in the studies checked, an unresolved V gene covers under half of the shortfall, and the cause of the remainder is unknown. This sample is represented by tens of thousands of clones; more than 75% of them were singletons. The ten top clones hold around 7% of the sample. The study tested focal radiation therapy combined with CTLA-4 blockade (ipilimumab) in patients with chemo-refractory metastatic non-small-cell lung cancer. Specimen: peripheral blood, collected from a patient treated with radiotherapy plus ipilimumab. This clonotype originated in a human donor with non-small cell lung cancer who had a complete response to radiotherapy plus ipilimumab.

The bases read TGTGCCAGCAGCATGAGCAACAATGAGCAGTTCTTC. The translation is CASSMSNNEQFF. Here the chain combines TRBV5-4 and TRBJ2-1, with no confidently assigned D gene. The CDR3 runs 12 residues from the cysteine to the phenylalanine. Only the CDR3 region is kept as DNA, spanning 36 bases read in frame from base 1. Trimming at the junction amounts to 4 bases on V and 5 bases on J, and the germline ends lie 7 bases apart. The germline V gene (reference sequence) supplies CDR1 SGHNT and CDR2 YYREEE.